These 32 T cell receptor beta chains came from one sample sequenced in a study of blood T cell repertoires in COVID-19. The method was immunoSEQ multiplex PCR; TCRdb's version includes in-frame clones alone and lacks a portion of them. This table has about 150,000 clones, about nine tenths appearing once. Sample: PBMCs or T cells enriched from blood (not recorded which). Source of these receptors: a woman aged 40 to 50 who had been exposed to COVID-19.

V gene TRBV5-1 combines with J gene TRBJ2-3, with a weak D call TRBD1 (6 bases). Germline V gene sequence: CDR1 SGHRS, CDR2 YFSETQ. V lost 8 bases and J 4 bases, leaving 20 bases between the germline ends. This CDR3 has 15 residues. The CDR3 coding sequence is TGCGCCAGTAACTCCGGGACACTCACCGCAGATACGCAGTATTTT. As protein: CASNSGTLTADTQYF.

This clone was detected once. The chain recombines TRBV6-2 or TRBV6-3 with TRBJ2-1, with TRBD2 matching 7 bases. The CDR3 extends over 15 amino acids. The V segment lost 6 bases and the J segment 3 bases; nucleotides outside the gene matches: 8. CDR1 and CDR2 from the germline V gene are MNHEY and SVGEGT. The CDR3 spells CASSRGSGYYNEQFF. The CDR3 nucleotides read TGTGCCAGCAGCCGTGGTAGCGGGTACTACAATGAGCAGTTCTTC.

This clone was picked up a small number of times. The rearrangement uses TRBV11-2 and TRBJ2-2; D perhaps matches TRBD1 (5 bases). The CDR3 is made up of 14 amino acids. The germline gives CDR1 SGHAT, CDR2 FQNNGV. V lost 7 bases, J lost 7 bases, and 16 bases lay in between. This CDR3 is CASTLQGSNGELFF. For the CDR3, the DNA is TGTGCCAGCACCTTGCAGGGAAGTAACGGGGAGCTGTTTTTT.

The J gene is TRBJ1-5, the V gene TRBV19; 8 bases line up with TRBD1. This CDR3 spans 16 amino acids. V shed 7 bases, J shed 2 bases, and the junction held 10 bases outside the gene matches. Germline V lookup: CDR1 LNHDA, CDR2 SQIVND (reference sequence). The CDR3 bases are TGTGCCAGTAAATTGACAGGGGTCGGCGGCAATCAGCCCCAGCATTTT. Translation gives CASKLTGVGGNQPQHF. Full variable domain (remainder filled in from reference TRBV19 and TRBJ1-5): DGGITQSPKYLFRKEGQNVTLSCEQNLNHDAMYWYRQDPGQGLRLIYYSQIVNDFQKGDIAEGYSVSREKKESFPLTVTSAQKNPTAFYLCASKLTGVGGNQPQHFGDGTRLSIL.

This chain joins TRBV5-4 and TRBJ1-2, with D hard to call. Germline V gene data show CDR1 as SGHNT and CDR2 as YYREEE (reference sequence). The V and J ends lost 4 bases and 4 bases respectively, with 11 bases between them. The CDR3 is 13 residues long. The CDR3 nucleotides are TGTGCCAGCAGCGTCGACCGAGGCTATGGCTACACCTTC. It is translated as CASSVDRGYGYTF.

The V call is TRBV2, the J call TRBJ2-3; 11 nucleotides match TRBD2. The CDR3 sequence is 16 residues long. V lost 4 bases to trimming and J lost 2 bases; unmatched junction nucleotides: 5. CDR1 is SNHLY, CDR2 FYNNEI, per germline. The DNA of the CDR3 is TGTGCCAGCAGTGCCGGGACTAGCGGACTCACAGATACGCAGTATTTT. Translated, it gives CASSAGTSGLTDTQYF.

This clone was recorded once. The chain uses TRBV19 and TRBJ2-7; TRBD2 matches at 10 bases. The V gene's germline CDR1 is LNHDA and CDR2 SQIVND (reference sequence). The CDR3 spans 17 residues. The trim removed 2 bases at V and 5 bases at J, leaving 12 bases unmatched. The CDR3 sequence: CASSISVASGSIHEQYF. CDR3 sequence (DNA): TGTGCCAGTAGTATAAGTGTCGCTAGCGGGAGTATCCACGAGCAGTACTTC. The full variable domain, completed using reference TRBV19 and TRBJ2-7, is DGGITQSPKYLFRKEGQNVTLSCEQNLNHDAMYWYRQDPGQGLRLIYYSQIVNDFQKGDIAEGYSVSREKKESFPLTVTSAQKNPTAFYLCASSISVASGSIHEQYFGPGTRLTVT.

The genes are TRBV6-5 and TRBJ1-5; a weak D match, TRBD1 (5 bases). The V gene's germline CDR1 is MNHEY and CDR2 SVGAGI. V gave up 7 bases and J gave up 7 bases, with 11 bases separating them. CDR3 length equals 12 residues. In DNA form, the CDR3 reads TGTGCCAGCACGCAGGGCGGCCAGCCCCAGCATTTT. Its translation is CASTQGGQPQHF.

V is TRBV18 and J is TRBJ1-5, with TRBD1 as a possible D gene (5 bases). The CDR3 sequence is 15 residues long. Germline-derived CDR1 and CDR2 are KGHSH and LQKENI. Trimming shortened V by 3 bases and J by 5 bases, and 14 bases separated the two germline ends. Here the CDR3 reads CASSPSGVRDQPQHF. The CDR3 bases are TGTGCCAGCTCACCGTCGGGGGTTCGCGATCAGCCCCAGCATTTT.

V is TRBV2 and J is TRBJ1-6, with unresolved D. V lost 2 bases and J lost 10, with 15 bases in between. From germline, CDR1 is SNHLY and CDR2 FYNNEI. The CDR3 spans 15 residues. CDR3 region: CASSESPEAVSPLHF. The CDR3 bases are TGTGCCAGCAGTGAATCTCCGGAGGCGGTCTCACCCCTCCACTTT.

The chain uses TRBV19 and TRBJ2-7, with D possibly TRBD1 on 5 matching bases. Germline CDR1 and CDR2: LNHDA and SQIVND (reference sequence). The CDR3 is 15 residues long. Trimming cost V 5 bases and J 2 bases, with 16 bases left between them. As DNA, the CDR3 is TGTGCCAGTAGTCCTCGGGCAGGGCCGCCCTACGAGCAGTACTTC. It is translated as CASSPRAGPPYEQYF.

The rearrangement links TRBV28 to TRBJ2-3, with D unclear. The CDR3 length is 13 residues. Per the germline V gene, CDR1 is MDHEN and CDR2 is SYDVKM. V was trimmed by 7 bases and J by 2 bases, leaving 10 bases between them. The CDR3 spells CASTESATDTQYF. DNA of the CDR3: TGTGCCAGCACTGAGAGCGCCACAGATACGCAGTATTTT.

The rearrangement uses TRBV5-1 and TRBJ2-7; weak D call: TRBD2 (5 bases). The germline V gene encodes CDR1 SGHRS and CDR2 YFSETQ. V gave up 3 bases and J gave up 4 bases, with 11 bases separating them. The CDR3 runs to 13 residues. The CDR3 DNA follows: TGCGCCAGCAGCTCGAGCGGCAAATACGAGCAGTACTTC. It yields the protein CASSSSGKYEQYF.

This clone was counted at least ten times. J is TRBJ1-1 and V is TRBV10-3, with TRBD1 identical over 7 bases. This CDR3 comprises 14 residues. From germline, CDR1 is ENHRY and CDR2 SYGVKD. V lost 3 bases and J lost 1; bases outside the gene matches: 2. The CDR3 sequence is CAISDRQGNTEAFF. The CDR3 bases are TGTGCCATCAGTGACCGACAGGGGAACACTGAAGCTTTCTTT.

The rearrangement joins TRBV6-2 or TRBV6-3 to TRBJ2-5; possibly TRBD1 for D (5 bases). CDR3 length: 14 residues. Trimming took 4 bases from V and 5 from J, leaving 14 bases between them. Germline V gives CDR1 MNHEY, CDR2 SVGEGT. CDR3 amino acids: CASSSGWGPETQYF. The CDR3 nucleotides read TGTGCCAGCAGTTCCGGTTGGGGCCCGGAGACCCAGTACTTC.

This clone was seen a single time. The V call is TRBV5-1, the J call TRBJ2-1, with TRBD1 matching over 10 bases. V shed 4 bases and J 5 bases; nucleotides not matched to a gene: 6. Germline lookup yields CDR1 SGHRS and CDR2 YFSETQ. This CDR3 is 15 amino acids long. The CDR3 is CASSLRDRGDNEQFF. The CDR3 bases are TGCGCCAGCAGCCTCCGGGACAGGGGTGACAATGAGCAGTTCTTC.

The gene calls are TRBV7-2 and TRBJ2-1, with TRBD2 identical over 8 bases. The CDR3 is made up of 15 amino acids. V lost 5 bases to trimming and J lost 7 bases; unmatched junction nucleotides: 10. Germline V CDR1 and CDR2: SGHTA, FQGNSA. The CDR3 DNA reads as TGTGCCAGCAGCGGGAGCGGGGGCGGACGGAATGAGCAGTTCTTC. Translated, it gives CASSGSGGGRNEQFF.

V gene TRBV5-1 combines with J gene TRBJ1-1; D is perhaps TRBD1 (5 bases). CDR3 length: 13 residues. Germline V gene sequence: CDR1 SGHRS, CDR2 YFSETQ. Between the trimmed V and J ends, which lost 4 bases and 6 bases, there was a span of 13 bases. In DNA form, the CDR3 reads TGCGCCAGCAGCGGAAACCAGGGTTCTGAAGCTTTCTTT. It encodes CASSGNQGSEAFF.

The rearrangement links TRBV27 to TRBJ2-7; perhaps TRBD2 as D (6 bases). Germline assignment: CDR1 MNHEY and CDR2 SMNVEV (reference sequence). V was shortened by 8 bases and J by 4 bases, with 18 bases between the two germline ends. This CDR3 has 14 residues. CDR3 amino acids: CASGKTGTHYEQYF. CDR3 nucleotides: TGTGCCAGCGGAAAAACCGGGACTCATTACGAGCAGTACTTC.

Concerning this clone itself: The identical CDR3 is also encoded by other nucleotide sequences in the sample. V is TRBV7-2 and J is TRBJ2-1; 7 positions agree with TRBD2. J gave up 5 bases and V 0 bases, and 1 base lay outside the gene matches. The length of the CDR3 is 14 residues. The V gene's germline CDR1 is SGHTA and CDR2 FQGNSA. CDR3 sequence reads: CASSLARENNEQFF. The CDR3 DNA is TGTGCCAGCAGCTTAGCGCGGGAGAACAATGAGCAGTTCTTC. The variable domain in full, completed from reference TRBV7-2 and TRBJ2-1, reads GAGVSQSPSNKVTEKGKDVELRCDPISGHTALYWYRQSLGQGLEFLIYFQGNSAPDKSGLPSDRFSAERTGGSVSTLTIQRTQQEDSAVYLCASSLARENNEQFFGPGTRLTVL.

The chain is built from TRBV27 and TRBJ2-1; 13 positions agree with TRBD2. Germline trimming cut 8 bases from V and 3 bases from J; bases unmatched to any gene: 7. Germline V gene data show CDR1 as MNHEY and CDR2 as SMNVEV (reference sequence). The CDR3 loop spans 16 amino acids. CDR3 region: CASGKLAGGLYNEQFF. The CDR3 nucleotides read TGTGCCAGCGGGAAACTAGCGGGAGGGCTCTACAATGAGCAGTTCTTC.

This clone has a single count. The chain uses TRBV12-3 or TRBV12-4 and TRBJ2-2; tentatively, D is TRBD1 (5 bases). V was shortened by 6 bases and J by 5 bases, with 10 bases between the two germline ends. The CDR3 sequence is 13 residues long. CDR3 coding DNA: TGTGCCAGCAGAGGGGTAGGGACCGGGGAGCTGTTTTTT. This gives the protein CASRGVGTGELFF.

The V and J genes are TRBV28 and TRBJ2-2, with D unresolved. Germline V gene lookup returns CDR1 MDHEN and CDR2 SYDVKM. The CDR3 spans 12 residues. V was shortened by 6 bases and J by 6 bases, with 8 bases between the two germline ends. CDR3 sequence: CASRRSPGELFF. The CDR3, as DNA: TGTGCCAGCAGACGAAGCCCCGGGGAGCTGTTTTTT. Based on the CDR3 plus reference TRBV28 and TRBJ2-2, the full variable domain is DVKVTQSSRYLVKRTGEKVFLECVQDMDHENMFWYRQDPGLGLRLIYFSYDVKMKEKGDIPEGYSVSREKKERFSLILESASTNQTSMYLCASRRSPGELFFGEGSRLTVL.

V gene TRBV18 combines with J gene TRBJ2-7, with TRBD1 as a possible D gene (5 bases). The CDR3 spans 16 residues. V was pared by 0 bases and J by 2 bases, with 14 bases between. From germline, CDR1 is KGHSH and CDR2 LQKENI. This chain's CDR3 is CASSPPGQSIPYEQYF. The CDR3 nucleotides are TGTGCCAGCTCACCACCGGGGCAGAGTATACCCTACGAGCAGTACTTC.

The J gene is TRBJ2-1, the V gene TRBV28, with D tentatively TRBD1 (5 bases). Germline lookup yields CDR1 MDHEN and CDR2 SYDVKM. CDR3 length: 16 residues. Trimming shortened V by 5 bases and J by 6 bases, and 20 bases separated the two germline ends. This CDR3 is CASSPPEQGMFNEQFF. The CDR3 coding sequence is TGTGCCAGCAGTCCGCCGGAGCAGGGTATGTTCAATGAGCAGTTCTTC.

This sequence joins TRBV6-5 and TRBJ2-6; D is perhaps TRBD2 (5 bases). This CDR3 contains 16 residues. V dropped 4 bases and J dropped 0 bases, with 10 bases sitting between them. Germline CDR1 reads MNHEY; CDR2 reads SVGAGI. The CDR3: CASSWTPPSGANVLTF. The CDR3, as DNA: TGTGCCAGCAGTTGGACTCCCCCCTCTGGGGCCAACGTCCTGACTTTC.

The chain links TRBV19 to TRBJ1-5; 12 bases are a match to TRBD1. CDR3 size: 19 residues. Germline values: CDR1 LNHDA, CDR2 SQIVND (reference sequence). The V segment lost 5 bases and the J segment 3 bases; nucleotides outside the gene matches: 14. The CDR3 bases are TGTGCCAGTAGTCAAATCCCGGGGACAGGGGGCGGCTTCAATCAGCCCCAGCATTTT. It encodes CASSQIPGTGGGFNQPQHF.

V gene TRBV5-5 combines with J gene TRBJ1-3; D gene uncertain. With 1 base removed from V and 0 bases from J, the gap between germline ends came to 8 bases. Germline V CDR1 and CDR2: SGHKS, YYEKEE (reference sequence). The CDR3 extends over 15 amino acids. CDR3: CASSLLPYSGNTIYF. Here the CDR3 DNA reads TGTGCCAGCAGCTTGCTCCCGTACTCTGGAAACACCATATATTTT.

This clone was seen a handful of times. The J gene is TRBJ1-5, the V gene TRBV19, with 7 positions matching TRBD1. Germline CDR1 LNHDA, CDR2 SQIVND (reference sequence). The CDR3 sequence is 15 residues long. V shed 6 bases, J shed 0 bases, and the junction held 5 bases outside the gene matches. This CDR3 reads CASRETGNSNQPQHF. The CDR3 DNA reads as TGTGCCAGTAGAGAGACAGGGAATAGCAATCAGCCCCAGCATTTT.

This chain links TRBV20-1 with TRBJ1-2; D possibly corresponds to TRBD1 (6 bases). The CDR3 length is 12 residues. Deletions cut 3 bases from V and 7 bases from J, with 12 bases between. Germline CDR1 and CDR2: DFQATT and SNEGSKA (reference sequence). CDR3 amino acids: CSASSGDLGYTF. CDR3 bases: TGCAGTGCTAGTTCAGGGGATCTTGGCTACACCTTC.

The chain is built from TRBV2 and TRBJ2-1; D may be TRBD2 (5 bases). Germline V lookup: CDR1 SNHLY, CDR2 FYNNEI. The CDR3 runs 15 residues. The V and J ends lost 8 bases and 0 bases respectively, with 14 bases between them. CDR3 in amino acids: CASSYQDSSYNEQFF. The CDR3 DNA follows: TGTGCCAGCTCCTATCAGGACTCCTCCTACAATGAGCAGTTCTTC.

CDR3 amino acids: CASSFGTDTQYF. CDR3 DNA: TGCGCCAGCAGCTTCGGCACAGATACGCAGTATTTT. V gene TRBV5-1 combines with J gene TRBJ2-3, with unresolved D. The CDR3 is made up of 12 amino acids. In germline, CDR1 is SGHRS, CDR2 YFSETQ. V was clipped by 2 bases and J by 1 base, with 2 bases between them.